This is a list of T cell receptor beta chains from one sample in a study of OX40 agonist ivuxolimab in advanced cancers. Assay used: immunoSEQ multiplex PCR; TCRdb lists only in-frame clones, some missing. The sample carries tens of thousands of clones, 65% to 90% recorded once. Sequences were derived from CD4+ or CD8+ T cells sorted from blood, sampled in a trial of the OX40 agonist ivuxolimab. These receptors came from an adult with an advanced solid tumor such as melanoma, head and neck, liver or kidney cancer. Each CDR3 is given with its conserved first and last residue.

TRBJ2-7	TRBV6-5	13	CASLRGSIYEQYF
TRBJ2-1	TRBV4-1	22	CASSQFHPPGGTLEYFYNEQFF
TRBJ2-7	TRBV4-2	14	CASSQVGSTYEQYF
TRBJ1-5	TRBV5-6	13	CASSAPGVQPQHF
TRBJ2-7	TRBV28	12	CASSFERDEQYF
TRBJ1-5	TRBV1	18	CTSSQDLETGTRNQPQHF
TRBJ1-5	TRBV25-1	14	CASQQGGGNQPQHF
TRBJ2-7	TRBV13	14	CASSSGRNSYEQYF
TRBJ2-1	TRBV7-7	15	CASSLGQGAGNEQFF
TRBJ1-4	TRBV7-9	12	CASTRGDEKLFF
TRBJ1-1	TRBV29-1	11	CSVERQTEAFF
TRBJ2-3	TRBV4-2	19	CASSQDLVGGGTGTDTQYF
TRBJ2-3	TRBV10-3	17	CAISGTIAGGVTDTQYF
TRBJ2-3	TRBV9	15	CASSVAGTGGDTQYF
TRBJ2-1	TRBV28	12	CASNQGEGRQFF
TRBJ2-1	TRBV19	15	CASSSGRAGYNEQFF
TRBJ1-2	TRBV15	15	CATSRDRGLNYGYTF
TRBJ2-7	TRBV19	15	CASSRPRTGLYEQYF
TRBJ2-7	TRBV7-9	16	CASSLAKTTPGYEQYF
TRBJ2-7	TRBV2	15	CASSEGNRGLSEQYF
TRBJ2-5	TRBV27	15	CASSPWTSLEETQYF
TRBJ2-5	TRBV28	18	CASSLVGKTGGLGETQYF
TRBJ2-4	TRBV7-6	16	CASSLGAAGLSDIQYF
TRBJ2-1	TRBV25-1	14	CASSEYVSGDEQFF
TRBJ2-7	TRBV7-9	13	CASKGLSSYEQYF
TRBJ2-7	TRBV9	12	CASSGPGYEQYF
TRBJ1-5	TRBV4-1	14	CASSQFIGNQPQHF
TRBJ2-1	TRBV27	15	CASLSGREPYNEQFF
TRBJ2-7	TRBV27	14	CASSRRTGVSEQYF
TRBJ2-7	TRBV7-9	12	CASSLESPEQYF
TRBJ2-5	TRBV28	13	CASSLQAQETQYF
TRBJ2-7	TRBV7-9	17	CASSLVGDRGDSYEQYF
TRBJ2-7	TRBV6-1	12	CASTEDPAEQYF
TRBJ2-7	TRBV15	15	CATSRDRTNSYEQYF
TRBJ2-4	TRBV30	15	CAWSEVGTGLDIQYF
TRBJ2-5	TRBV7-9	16	CASSTPSGDPQETQYF
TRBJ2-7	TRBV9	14	CASSSGGTAYEQYF
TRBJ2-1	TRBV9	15	CASSVAGGPRNEQFF
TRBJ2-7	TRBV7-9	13	CASSLPASYEQYF
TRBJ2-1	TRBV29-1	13	CSVEDFQGAEQFF
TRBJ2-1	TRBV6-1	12	CASIRGLNEQFF
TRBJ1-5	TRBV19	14	CASSTWDSHQPQHF
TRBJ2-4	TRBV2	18	CASSAPWTYSLAKNIQYF
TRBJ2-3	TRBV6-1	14	CAVQDRGSTDTQYF
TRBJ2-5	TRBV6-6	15	CASSYLLAAQETQYF
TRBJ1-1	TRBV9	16	CASSVGAIPGDTEAFF
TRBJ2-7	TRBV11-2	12	CASSLDIYEQYF
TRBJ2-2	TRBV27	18	CASSVLFLDRDNTGELFF
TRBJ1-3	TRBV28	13	CASSSYTGNTIYF
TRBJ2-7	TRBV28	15	CASSRQGTISYEQYF
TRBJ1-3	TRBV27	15	CASSLTGGGGNTIYF
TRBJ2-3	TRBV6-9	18	CASSFSHIAGTTTDTQYF
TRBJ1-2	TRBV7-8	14	CASSPGHTNYGYTF
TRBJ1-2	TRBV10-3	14	CAISHDTVNYGYTF
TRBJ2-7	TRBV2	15	CASSPIPGPGAVQYF
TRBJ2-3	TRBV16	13	CASSPWLPDTQYF
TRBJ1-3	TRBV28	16	CASNPLGGGAGNTIYF
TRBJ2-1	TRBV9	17	CASSDHLAGPRLNEQFF
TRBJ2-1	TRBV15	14	CATSTGQVYNEQFF
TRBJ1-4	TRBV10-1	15	CASSGTGESNEKLFF